The source of this TCR beta chain is a study of Graves' ophthalmopathy and Graves' hyperthyroidism (dated by TCRdb to the late 2010s). For context, the study as a whole: A patient counted as having stable hyperthyroidism if there was no progression to ophthalmopathy within 18 months of follow-up. To explore V-J signatures that separate ophthalmopathy from hyperthyroidism, a discovery set of 95 to 100 patients was enrolled, consisting of about 45 with ophthalmopathy and approximately 57 with stable hyperthyroidism. The independent validation cohort included 18 to 20 hyperthyroidism patients plus 17 patients who later progressed from hyperthyroidism to ophthalmopathy. In total, approximately 130 blood samples were TCR-sequenced: approximately 40 ophthalmopathy, 80 or so hyperthyroidism and around 17 hyperthyroidism-to-ophthalmopathy patients. The study used TCR beta repertoire signatures to distinguish Graves' ophthalmopathy from Graves' hyperthyroidism and to predict progression to ophthalmopathy. In about six hyperthyroidism patients, the T-cell repertoire of thyroid tissue was compared with the T-cell repertoire of blood. Following sampling, methimazole starting at 30 mg daily was administered to hyperthyroidism patients, and high-dose intravenous methylprednisolone was administered to ophthalmopathy patients. Overall results and qualifications from the work: Sample size was not statistically predetermined, and group allocation was not concealed from the investigators. Ophthalmopathy was separated from stable hyperthyroidism by the 13-signature model with just under 90% sensitivity and 81% to 84% specificity in cross-validation and with 80%/75% in the test set. Most expanded thyroid clonotypes with a frequency above 0.001 also appeared in blood, which suggests that blood repertoires may reflect the immune response in the thyroid. In validation, the model predicted ophthalmopathy progression with about 71% sensitivity and 72.22% specificity; some 13 predicted patients were CT-confirmed with GO in a median of approximately 6.2 months.

For repertoire sequencing, the TCR beta CDR3 regions were amplified from RNA transcripts. HTBI primers and the Qiagen OneStep RT-PCR kit were used in a first-round RT-PCR, which was followed by a second-round multiplex PCR, size selection and purification. Libraries were sequenced paired-end with 100 bp reads on an Illumina HiSeq2000. The study's processing was this. SOAPnuke was used to process the reads, removing any read that contained adapters or uncalled bases, had a mean Phred below 15, or lacked an exact match to the constant primer or identifier. COPE v1.2.5 was used to merge high-quality paired reads. Each unique nucleotide sequence was defined as a clonotype, and clonotypes were aligned to IMGT TRB V, D and J references with MiTCR v1.1. Only V-J combinations with frequency above 0.0001 were analysed, covering around 99% of repertoires. For each V-J combination, a TCR clonal expansion and chaos score was defined as the ratio of F50 clonal expansion to chaos observed in the TCRdist matrix. Welch's t-statistics and random forest were used to reduce features to about a dozen V-J combinations, which were fed into a naive Bayes classifier. The Morisita-Horn index was used to measure how similar the thyroid and blood repertoires were. TCRdb trimmed public reads at Q25 via fastp, called clones via MiXCR and kept in-frame beta chains. All rows with the same CDR3 protein become a single entry with the most common DNA and genes. The V and J calls here are based on TCRdb, not the publication. The sample includes around 1.1 million distinct CDR3 sequences, with around a third observed a single time. The top ten clones comprise approximately 12% of the sample.

This clonotype has ten or more counts. No cognate antigen has been identified for it. Nothing much larger sits one base from this clone, and base qualities are not available. Patients with hyperthyroidism were aged 18 to 65 years, had been newly diagnosed, and had a disease duration of less than 2 months. Patients with other autoimmune diseases, uncontrolled infections, pregnancy or lactation were excluded. Diagnosis relied on clinical symptoms, serum thyroxine, TRAb, thyroid ultrasound and orbital computed tomography. Total RNA was extracted with Trizol reagent and quality-checked on an Agilent 2100 Bioanalyzer. CDR3 length: 14 amino acids, cysteine to phenylalanine. The CDR3 DNA has 42 bases and is translated from base 1. Taken from the germline V gene, the CDR1 and CDR2 loops are SGHRS and YFSETQ. V is trimmed back by 7 bases and J by 4 bases, and the junction contains 9 bases that no gene match accounts for.

The TCR comes from an adult man with Graves' hyperthyroidism. The sequence is built from TRBV5-1 and TRBJ1-2; the central 8 bases match TRBD1. Sequencing input: peripheral blood or thyroid tissue (not recorded which). The CDR3 protein sequence reads: CASASGGGIYGYTF. The DNA sequence is as follows: TGCGCCAGCGCGTCAGGGGGCGGAATCTATGGCTACACCTTC.